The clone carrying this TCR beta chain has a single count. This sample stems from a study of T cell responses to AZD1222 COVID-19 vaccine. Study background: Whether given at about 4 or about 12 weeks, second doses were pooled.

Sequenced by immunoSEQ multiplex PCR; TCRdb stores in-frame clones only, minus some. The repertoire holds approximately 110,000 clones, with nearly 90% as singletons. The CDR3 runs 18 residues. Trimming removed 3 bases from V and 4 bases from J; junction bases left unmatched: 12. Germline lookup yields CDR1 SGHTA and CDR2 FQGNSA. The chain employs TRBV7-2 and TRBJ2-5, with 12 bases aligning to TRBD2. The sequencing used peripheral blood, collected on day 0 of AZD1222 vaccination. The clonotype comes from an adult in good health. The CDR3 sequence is CASSFGLAGTPGRETQYF. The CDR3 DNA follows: TGTGCCAGCAGCTTCGGACTAGCGGGGACACCAGGGAGAGAGACCCAGTACTTC.